These 15 T cell receptor beta chains were sequenced from one sample in a study of T-cell memory formation after mild COVID-19. One entry per CDR3 protein results from TCRdb running MiXCR on the 5' RACE reads. The table records about 190,000 distinct CDR3 sequences, around 17% of them present only once. Sequencing was performed on PBMCs or a T cell subset sorted from them (not recorded which). These receptors all stem from an adult woman who had mild COVID-19 (a few samples of this study predate the infection). Cell type and time point are not known.

V is TRBV10-3 and J is TRBJ2-3; no clear D gene. The CDR3 contains 11 residues. The germline CDR1 and CDR2 sequences are ENHRY and SYGVKD. Trimming took off 4 bases at V and 5 bases at J, with 4 bases between the two ends. The CDR3 loop reads CAISGLDTQYF. Here the CDR3 DNA reads TGTGCCATCAGTGGACTAGATACGCAGTATTTT.

The V gene is TRBV5-1, the J gene TRBJ2-7, with unresolved D. V was trimmed by 0 bases and J by 5 bases, leaving 12 bases between them. Germline V gives CDR1 SGHRS, CDR2 YFSETQ. This CDR3 spans 14 amino acids. The CDR3 DNA follows: TGCGCCAGCAGCTTGGCCGGAGTTCTGGACGAGCAGTACTTC. This translates into CASSLAGVLDEQYF.

Here the CDR3 reads CASSWTSGSPGELFF. Here the CDR3 DNA reads TGTGCCAGCAGCTGGACTAGCGGGAGCCCCGGGGAGCTGTTTTTT. The chain carries TRBV2 and TRBJ2-2; 13 nucleotides line up with TRBD2. From germline, CDR1 is SNHLY and CDR2 FYNNEI. The CDR3 contains 15 residues. Germline trimming cut 6 bases from V and 6 bases from J; bases unmatched to any gene: 4.

A few counts support this clonotype. The chain has TRBV25-1 and TRBJ1-1, with D possibly being TRBD1 (6 bases). The CDR3 contains 13 residues. With 8 bases removed from V and 7 bases from J, the gap between germline ends came to 17 bases. In germline, CDR1 is MGHDK, CDR2 SYGVNS. CDR3 sequence (DNA): TGTGCCAGCCAACAGGGTAACCGAGTTGAAGCTTTCTTT. It encodes CASQQGNRVEAFF.

This clonotype was counted ten times or more. This sequence joins TRBV7-8 and TRBJ2-1, with TRBD2 identical over 13 bases. V shed 3 bases, J shed 5 bases, and the junction held 1 base outside the gene matches. CDR3 length: 15 residues. The germline gives CDR1 SGHVS, CDR2 FQNEAQ. The CDR3 DNA follows: TGTGCCAGCAGCTTGGGACTAGCGGGGAACAATGAGCAGTTCTTC. Encoded protein: CASSLGLAGNNEQFF.

V usage is TRBV5-6 and J usage is TRBJ2-5, with 8 bases identical to TRBD1. Germline CDR1 and CDR2: SGHDT and YYEEEE. The trim removed 4 bases at V and 3 bases at J, leaving 2 bases unmatched. The CDR3 is made up of 13 amino acids. CDR3 coding DNA: TGTGCCAGCAGCCCGGACAGGGAAGAGACCCAGTACTTC. Its protein product is CASSPDREETQYF.

This clonotype was seen more than once but under ten times. V is TRBV9 and J is TRBJ1-1, with a weak D call TRBD1 (6 bases). This CDR3 is 15 amino acids long. V was pared by 0 bases and J by 4 bases, with 13 bases between. Germline V CDR1 and CDR2: SGDLS, YYNGEE. DNA for the CDR3: TGTGCCAGCAGCGTAGCGGGGGGCGGGGGCACTGAAGCTTTCTTT. Amino acids: CASSVAGGGGTEAFF.

The chain couples TRBV25-1 to TRBJ1-4; 7 nucleotides align to TRBD1. The junction had 7 bases not matched to a gene; V was cut back by 5 bases and J by 7 bases. The germline gives CDR1 MGHDK, CDR2 SYGVNS. The CDR3 has 14 amino acids. The CDR3 DNA reads TGTGCCAGCAGTACCGCCCAGGGGGGTGAAAAACTGTTTTTT. This codes for CASSTAQGGEKLFF.

The chain carries TRBV15 and TRBJ1-5; no definite D call. V lost 5 bases and J lost 0, with 8 bases in between. Per the germline V gene, CDR1 is LNHNV and CDR2 is YYDKDF (reference sequence). The CDR3 runs to 14 residues. The CDR3 DNA sequence: TGTGCCACCAGCGGAGGCCTTAGCAATCAGCCCCAGCATTTT. Amino acids: CATSGGLSNQPQHF.

The CDR3 region is CASRQGGTEAFF. The DNA for the CDR3 is TGCGCCAGCAGACAGGGTGGGACTGAAGCTTTCTTT. This chain joins TRBV4-1 and TRBJ1-1, with D perhaps TRBD1 (6 bases). Germline values: CDR1 MGHRA, CDR2 YSYEKL. The V and J ends lost 6 bases and 5 bases respectively, with 10 bases between them. The CDR3 consists of 12 residues.

This clonotype was seen more than once but under ten times. The rearrangement joins TRBV7-3 to TRBJ1-2, with 9 bases aligning to TRBD1. Unmatched junction bases numbered 4, after V lost 1 base and J lost 4 bases. The V gene's germline CDR1 is SGHTA and CDR2 FQGTGA. The CDR3 consists of 15 residues. CDR3 region: CASSLKGTGSYGYTF. The CDR3 DNA sequence: TGTGCCAGCAGCTTAAAGGGGACAGGGTCCTATGGCTACACCTTC.

This clonotype was detected a few times. V gene TRBV3-1 combines with J gene TRBJ2-2, with D maybe TRBD1 (5 bases). The CDR3 sequence is 13 residues long. CDR1 and CDR2 from the germline V gene are LGHDT and YNNKEL (reference sequence). V dropped 1 base and J dropped 6 bases, with 6 bases sitting between them. The chain's CDR3 is CASSQVGPGELFF. In DNA, the CDR3 is TGTGCCAGCAGCCAAGTGGGGCCCGGGGAGCTGTTTTTT.

The chain employs TRBV5-6 and TRBJ2-3; D unresolved. V gave up 2 bases and J gave up 0 bases, with 16 bases separating them. The CDR3 totals 17 residues. Germline lookup yields CDR1 SGHDT and CDR2 YYEEEE. The CDR3 nucleotides read TGTGCCAGCAGCTTCGGATCGGGCAGGCCTAGCACAGATACGCAGTATTTT. This encodes CASSFGSGRPSTDTQYF.

This clonotype has more than one count but fewer than ten. This sequence joins TRBV4-2 and TRBJ2-5, with D maybe TRBD2 (7 bases). This CDR3 has 15 amino acids. The ends were cut back, 1 base at V and 1 base at J, with 10 bases in the middle. CDR1 and CDR2 from the germline V gene are LGHNA and YNFKEQ. This CDR3 reads CASSQGGGIQETQYF. In DNA, the CDR3 is TGTGCCAGCAGCCAAGGCGGGGGCATCCAAGAGACCCAGTACTTC.

This chain connects TRBV19 to TRBJ1-5; a weak D match, TRBD1 (5 bases). The CDR3 length is 15 residues. Per germline, CDR1 LNHDA and CDR2 SQIVND (reference sequence). V was pared by 1 base and J by 4 bases, with 11 bases between. The DNA for the CDR3 is TGTGCCAGTAGTATAGGAGAGGCAGGGAATCAGCCCCAGCATTTT. Its protein product is CASSIGEAGNQPQHF.